A single sample gave rise to the 18 T cell receptor beta chains below, sequenced in a study of T cell responses to AZD1222 COVID-19 vaccine. The assay was immunoSEQ multiplex PCR, and TCRdb's table has in-frame clones only and misses some. The sample lists around 140,000 clones, 80% to 95% occurring once. The input for sequencing was peripheral blood, taken on day 0 of AZD1222 vaccination. The origin of the receptors is an adult in good health.

The chain joins TRBV4-1 to TRBJ1-6; no firm D call. The germline V gene has CDR1 MGHRA and CDR2 YSYEKL. The CDR3 length is 15 residues. The V gene lost 0 bases and the J gene lost 8 bases, with 11 bases spanning the gap. CDR3 region: CASSQELVGYSPLHF. CDR3 nucleotide sequence: TGCGCCAGCAGCCAAGAGCTCGTGGGGTATTCACCCCTCCACTTT.

The chain links TRBV7-8 to TRBJ2-2; 9 bases agree with TRBD2. The CDR3 is 14 amino acids. J was trimmed by 6 bases and V by 4 bases; bases with no gene match: 3. CDR1 and CDR2 from the germline V gene are SGHVS and FQNEAQ. DNA of the CDR3: TGTGCCAGCAGCTCTAGCGGGATCGCCGGGGAGCTGTTTTTT. Translating gives CASSSSGIAGELFF.

The chain uses TRBV4-1 and TRBJ1-4, with D unresolved. Germline V gives CDR1 MGHRA, CDR2 YSYEKL. The V end lost 2 bases, the J end lost 3 bases, and 10 bases lay between the germline ends. There are 15 residues in the CDR3. The CDR3: CASSQRTGPNEKLFF. DNA for the CDR3: TGCGCCAGCAGCCAAAGAACCGGGCCTAATGAAAAACTGTTTTTT.

This clone has only one observation. The J gene is TRBJ2-7, the V gene TRBV5-6, with a possible D match to TRBD2 (5 bases). The CDR3 is made up of 13 amino acids. Trimming cost V 4 bases and J 4 bases, with 12 bases left between them. Germline values: CDR1 SGHDT, CDR2 YYEEEE. CDR3 residues: CASSARRGYEQYF. CDR3 nucleotide sequence: TGTGCCAGCAGCGCGCGCCGCGGGTACGAGCAGTACTTC.

This clone was observed a single time. The chain couples TRBV11-2 to TRBJ1-2; D call uncertain. V gave up 4 bases and J gave up 8 bases, with 17 bases separating them. The CDR3 is made up of 14 amino acids. Per germline, CDR1 SGHAT and CDR2 FQNNGV. Here the CDR3 reads CASSSYRRREGYTF. CDR3 nucleotides: TGTGCCAGCAGCTCCTACCGCCGGCGGGAAGGCTACACCTTC.

The chain joins TRBV4-1 to TRBJ1-6, with 10 bases identical to TRBD1. There are 16 residues in the CDR3. The V gene's germline CDR1 is MGHRA and CDR2 YSYEKL. J was trimmed by 8 bases and V by 0 bases; bases with no gene match: 4. As DNA, the CDR3 is TGCGCCAGCAGCCAAGAAGACAGGGGGCGAGATTCACCCCTCCACTTT. It is translated as CASSQEDRGRDSPLHF.

The V gene is TRBV12-3 or TRBV12-4, the J gene TRBJ2-1; TRBD1 might be the D (6 bases). V gave up 10 bases and J gave up 6 bases, with 16 bases separating them. This CDR3 has 13 residues. CDR3 protein: CAIGTTFGNEQFF. The CDR3 DNA is TGTGCCATCGGGACAACCTTCGGCAATGAGCAGTTCTTC.

With respect to this clone: At one boundary the junction diverges from the germline segment, which might be a read error. The V and J genes are TRBV6-1 and TRBJ2-1; 9 bases are a match to TRBD1. From germline, CDR1 is MNHNS and CDR2 SASEGT. There are 15 residues in the CDR3. The CDR3 loop is CASSEDRGSGNEQFF. CDR3 in DNA: TGTGCCAGCAGCGAAGACAGGGGGTCAGGCAATGAGCAGTTCTTC.

The rearrangement uses TRBV4-1 and TRBJ1-6, with D maybe TRBD1 (5 bases). V shed 5 bases and J shed 8 bases, with 16 bases lying between them. The germline V gene encodes CDR1 MGHRA and CDR2 YSYEKL. The CDR3 is 15 amino acids. The CDR3 sequence is CASSAGPDPYSPLHF. In DNA, the CDR3 is TGCGCCAGCAGCGCAGGGCCAGACCCTTATTCACCCCTCCACTTT.

This chain connects TRBV7-9 to TRBJ1-1; possibly TRBD1 for D (5 bases). CDR1 is SEHNR, CDR2 FQNEAQ, per germline (reference sequence). The length of the CDR3 is 14 residues. V shed 2 bases and J shed 4 bases, with 11 bases lying between them. CDR3 bases: TGTGCCAGCAGCTTAACCACCAGGGCCACTGAAGCTTTCTTT. It yields the protein CASSLTTRATEAFF. Complete variable domain (other parts from reference TRBV7-9 and TRBJ1-1): DTGVSQNPRHKITKRGQNVTFRCDPISEHNRLYWYRQTLGQGPEFLTYFQNEAQLEKSRLLSDRFSAERPKGSFSTLEIQRTEQGDSAMYLCASSLTTRATEAFFGQGTRLTVV.

The V gene is TRBV9, the J gene TRBJ2-1; 7 bases fit TRBD2. The CDR3 sequence is 18 residues long. V dropped 0 bases and J dropped 6; count of bases not matched to a gene: 15. Looked up from germline, CDR1 is SGDLS and CDR2 is YYNGEE. This CDR3 reads CASSVGRRGGQMGNEQFF. The DNA for the CDR3 is TGTGCCAGCAGCGTAGGGAGGCGGGGAGGGCAGATGGGCAATGAGCAGTTCTTC.

The rearrangement links TRBV4-1 to TRBJ1-2; 9 bases agree with TRBD1. The CDR3 is 14 residues long. Trimming at V came to 7 bases and at J to 4 bases, leaving 7 bases not matched to a gene. The germline V gene has CDR1 MGHRA and CDR2 YSYEKL. The CDR3 DNA reads as TGCGCCAGCACCCCGGGACAGGGTGGCTATGGCTACACCTTC. Translated: CASTPGQGGYGYTF.

This clone was seen only once. The chain recombines TRBV27 with TRBJ1-4, with D hard to call. Trimming removed 3 bases from V and 7 bases from J, with 12 bases in between. Per the germline V gene, CDR1 is MNHEY and CDR2 is SMNVEV (reference sequence). There are 14 residues in the CDR3. Written as DNA, the CDR3 is TGTGCCAGCAGTTTGATGCCAGCTTCTGAAAAACTGTTTTTT. Translation: CASSLMPASEKLFF.

The rearrangement uses TRBV19 and TRBJ1-1; 9 bases are shared with TRBD1. This CDR3 region has 15 residues. V trimming: 5 bases; J trimming: 5 bases; junction bases outside the gene matches: 9. Germline CDR1 reads LNHDA; CDR2 reads SQIVND (reference sequence). The CDR3 loop reads CASSPWTGAGTEAFF. CDR3 in DNA: TGTGCCAGTAGTCCTTGGACAGGGGCGGGGACTGAAGCTTTCTTT.

This clone came up once. The genes are TRBV6-5 and TRBJ1-4; possible D gene TRBD1, 5 bases. Germline assignment: CDR1 MNHEY and CDR2 SVGAGI. The CDR3 covers 15 residues. V was cut by 10 bases and J by 10 bases, with 25 bases left in between. The CDR3, as DNA: TGTGCCACCACCTCCTCCTGGTATGGGGGGACAAAACTGTTTTTT. It is translated as CATTSSWYGGTKLFF.

With respect to this clone: One end of the junction is discordant with germline, which a read error may explain. This chain links TRBV15 with TRBJ2-7; 10 bases are a match to TRBD2. The germline gives CDR1 LNHNV, CDR2 YYDKDF (reference sequence). CDR3 size: 14 residues. Written as DNA, the CDR3 is TGTGCCACCGGCAGCGGGAGGGAGAGTGACGAGCAGTACTTC. As protein: CATGSGRESDEQYF.

The V call is TRBV7-2, the J call TRBJ1-1; TRBD1 is a possible D gene (5 bases). The CDR3 totals 14 residues. Germline values: CDR1 SGHTA, CDR2 FQGNSA. V was cut by 2 bases and J by 4 bases, with 11 bases left in between. The CDR3 is CASSLLRGGTEAFF. The CDR3 region has the DNA TGTGCCAGCAGCTTACTAAGGGGAGGCACTGAAGCTTTCTTT.

The J gene is TRBJ1-5, the V gene TRBV10-3, with D uncertain. V gave up 6 bases and J gave up 3 bases, with 9 bases separating them. Germline lookup yields CDR1 ENHRY and CDR2 SYGVKD. CDR3 length equals 13 residues. The CDR3 nucleotides read TGTGCCATCAGGGGAGGGCTCAATCAGCCCCAGCATTTT. The encoded protein is CAIRGGLNQPQHF.